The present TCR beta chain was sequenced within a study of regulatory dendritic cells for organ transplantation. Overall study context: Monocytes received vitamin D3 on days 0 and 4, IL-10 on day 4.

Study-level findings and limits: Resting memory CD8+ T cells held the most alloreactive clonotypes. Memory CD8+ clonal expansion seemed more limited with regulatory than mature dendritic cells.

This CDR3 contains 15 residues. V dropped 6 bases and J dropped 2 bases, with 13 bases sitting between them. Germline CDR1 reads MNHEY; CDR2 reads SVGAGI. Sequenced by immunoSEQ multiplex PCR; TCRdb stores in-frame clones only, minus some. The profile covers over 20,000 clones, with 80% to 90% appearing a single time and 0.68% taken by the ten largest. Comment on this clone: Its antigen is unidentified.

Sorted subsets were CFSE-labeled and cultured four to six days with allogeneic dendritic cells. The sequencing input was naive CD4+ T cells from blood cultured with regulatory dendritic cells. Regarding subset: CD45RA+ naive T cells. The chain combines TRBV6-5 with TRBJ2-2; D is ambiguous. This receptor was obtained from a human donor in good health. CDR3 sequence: CASRPPPANTGELFF. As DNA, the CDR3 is TGTGCCAGCAGGCCTCCACCCGCTAACACCGGGGAGCTGTTTTTT.